Sequencing of this T cell receptor beta chain was carried out in a study of cytomegalovirus exposure and HLA in healthy donors. Overall study: Approximately 190 million T cells yielded about 120 million unique TCR beta sequences, as an earlier analysis found.

The PCR employed 60 Vbeta primers together with 13 Jbeta primers. Sequencing used immunoSEQ multiplex PCR; TCRdb keeps in-frame clones, though not all of them. The sample includes 150,000 to 250,000 clones, 70% to 80% of them seen just once. Germline values: CDR1 SEHNR, CDR2 FQNEAQ (reference sequence). V was trimmed by 2 bases and J by 6 bases, leaving 16 bases between them. The CDR3 covers 16 residues. The source material was PBMCs. This TCR derives from a girl aged 10 to 17 in good health and CMV-seropositive. The chain has TRBV7-9 and TRBJ2-2, with D maybe TRBD2 (6 bases). The CDR3 DNA is TGTGCCAGCAGCTTATTAAGCTCCTGGGGGGCCGGGGAGCTGTTTTTT. Translation: CASSLLSSWGAGELFF.